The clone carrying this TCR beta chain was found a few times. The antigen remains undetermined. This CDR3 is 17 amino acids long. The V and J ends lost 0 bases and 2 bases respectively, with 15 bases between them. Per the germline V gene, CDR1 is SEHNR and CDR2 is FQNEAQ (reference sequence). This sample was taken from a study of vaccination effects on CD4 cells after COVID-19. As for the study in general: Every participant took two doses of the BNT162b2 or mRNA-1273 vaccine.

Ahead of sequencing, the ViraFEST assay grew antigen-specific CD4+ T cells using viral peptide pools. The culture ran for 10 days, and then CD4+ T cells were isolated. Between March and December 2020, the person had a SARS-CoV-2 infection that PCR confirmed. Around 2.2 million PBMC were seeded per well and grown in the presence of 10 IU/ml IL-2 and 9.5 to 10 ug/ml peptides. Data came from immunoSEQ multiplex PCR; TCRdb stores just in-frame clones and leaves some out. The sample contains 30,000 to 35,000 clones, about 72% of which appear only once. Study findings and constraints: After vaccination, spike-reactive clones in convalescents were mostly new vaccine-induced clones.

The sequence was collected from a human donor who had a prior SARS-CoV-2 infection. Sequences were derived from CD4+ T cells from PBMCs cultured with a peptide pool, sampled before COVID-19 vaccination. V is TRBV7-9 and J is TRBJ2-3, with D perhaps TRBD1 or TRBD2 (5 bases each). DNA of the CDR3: TGTGCCAGCAGCTTAGCCTCCGGGACGGCCTTCACAGATACGCAGTATTTT. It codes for CASSLASGTAFTDTQYF.